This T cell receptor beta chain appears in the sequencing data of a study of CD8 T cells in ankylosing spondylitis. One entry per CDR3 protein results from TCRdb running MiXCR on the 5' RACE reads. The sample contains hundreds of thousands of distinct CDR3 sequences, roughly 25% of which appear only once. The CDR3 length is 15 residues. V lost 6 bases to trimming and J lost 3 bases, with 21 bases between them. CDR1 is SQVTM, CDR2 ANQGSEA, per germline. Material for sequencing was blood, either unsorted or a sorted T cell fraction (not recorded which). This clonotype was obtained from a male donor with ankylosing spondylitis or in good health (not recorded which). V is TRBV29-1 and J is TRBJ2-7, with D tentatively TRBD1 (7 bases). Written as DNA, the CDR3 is TGCAGCGTGAACCTAATCAACAGGGGACTCTACGAGCAGTACTTC. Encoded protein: CSVNLINRGLYEQYF.